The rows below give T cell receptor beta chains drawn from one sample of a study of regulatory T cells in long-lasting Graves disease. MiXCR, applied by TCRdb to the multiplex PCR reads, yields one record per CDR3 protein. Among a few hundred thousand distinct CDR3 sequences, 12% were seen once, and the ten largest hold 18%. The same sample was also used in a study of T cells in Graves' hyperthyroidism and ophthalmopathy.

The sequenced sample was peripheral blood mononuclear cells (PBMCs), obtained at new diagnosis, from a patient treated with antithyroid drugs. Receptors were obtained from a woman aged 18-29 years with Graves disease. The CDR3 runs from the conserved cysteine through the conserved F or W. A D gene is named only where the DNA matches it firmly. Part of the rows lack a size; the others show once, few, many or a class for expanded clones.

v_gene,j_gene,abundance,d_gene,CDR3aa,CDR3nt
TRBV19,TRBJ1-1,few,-,CASSRRPRLGSMNTEAFF,TGTGCCAGTAGTCGTAGACCCCGGCTTGGGAGTATGAACACTGAAGCTTTCTTT
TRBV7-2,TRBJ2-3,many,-,CASSLDASSTDTQYF,TGTGCCAGCAGCTTAGATGCGTCTAGCACAGATACGCAGTATTTT
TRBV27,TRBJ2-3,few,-,CATRRGVPDTQYF,TGTGCCACCCGAAGAGGCGTTCCAGATACGCAGTATTTT
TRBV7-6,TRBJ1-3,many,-,CASSLSQGLENTIYF,TGTGCCAGCAGCTTATCACAGGGCCTGGAGAACACCATATATTTT
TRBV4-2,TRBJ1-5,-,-,CASSQQSSNQPQHF,TGTGCCAGCAGCCAACAGTCGAGCAATCAGCCCCAGCATTTT
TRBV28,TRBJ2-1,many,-,CASSFHPMRAEPSNEQFF,TGTGCCAGCAGTTTTCACCCGATGCGGGCCGAGCCGAGCAATGAGCAGTTCTTC
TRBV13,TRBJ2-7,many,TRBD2,CASSLTNREGRHEQYF,TGTGCCAGCAGCCTTACCAATCGGGAGGGGCGGCACGAGCAGTACTTC
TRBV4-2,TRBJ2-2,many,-,CASSQGAGAGELFF,TGTGCCAGCAGCCAGGGGGCAGGGGCCGGGGAGCTGTTTTTT
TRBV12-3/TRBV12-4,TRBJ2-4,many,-,CASTDGGSLENIQYF,TGTGCCAGCACTGATGGGGGGAGTCTTGAAAACATTCAGTACTTC
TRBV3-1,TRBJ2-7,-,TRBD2,CASSHLAGVVYEQYF,TGTGCCAGCAGCCACCTGGCGGGAGTCGTCTACGAGCAGTACTTC
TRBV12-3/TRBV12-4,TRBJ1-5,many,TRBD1,CASSRGQASSNQPQHF,TGTGCCAGCAGCCGGGGACAGGCTAGTAGCAATCAGCCCCAGCATTTT
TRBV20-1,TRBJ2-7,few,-,CSARVFDEQYF,TGCAGTGCTAGGGTGTTTGACGAGCAGTACTTC
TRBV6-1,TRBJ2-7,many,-,CASSEWGTYSSYEQYF,TGTGCCAGCAGTGAATGGGGGACCTACAGCTCCTACGAGCAGTACTTC
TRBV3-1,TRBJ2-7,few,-,CASSQERTDYWEVHRYEQYF,TGTGCCAGCAGCCAAGAAAGAACAGATTACTGGGAGGTTCACCGCTACGAGCAGTACTTC
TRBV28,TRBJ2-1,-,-,CASSFGHRDNEQFF,TGTGCCAGCAGTTTTGGTCACAGGGACAATGAGCAGTTCTTC
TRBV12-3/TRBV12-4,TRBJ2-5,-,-,CASSLLGKPQETQYF,TGTGCCAGCAGTTTACTGGGTAAACCTCAAGAGACCCAGTACTTC
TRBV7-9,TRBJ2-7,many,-,CASSLTNNYEQYF,TGTGCCAGCAGCCTGACTAACAACTACGAGCAGTACTTC
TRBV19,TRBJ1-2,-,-,CASRVKGGVYGYTF,TGTGCCAGTAGAGTCAAGGGAGGCGTCTATGGCTACACCTTC
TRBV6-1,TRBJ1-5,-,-,CASSERYSNQPQHF,TGTGCCAGCAGTGAAAGGTATAGCAATCAGCCCCAGCATTTT
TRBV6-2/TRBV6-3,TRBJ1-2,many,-,CASSFQRGGYTF,TGTGCCAGCAGTTTTCAACGGGGTGGCTACACCTTC
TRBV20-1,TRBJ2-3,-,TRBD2,CSGHIAGRADTQYF,TGCAGTGGCCATATAGCGGGACGGGCAGATACGCAGTATTTT
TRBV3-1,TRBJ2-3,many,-,CASMPINSDTQYF,TGTGCCAGCATGCCAATTAATTCGGATACGCAGTATTTT
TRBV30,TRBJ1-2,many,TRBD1,CAWKDRGYGYTF,TGTGCCTGGAAGGACAGGGGCTATGGCTACACCTTC
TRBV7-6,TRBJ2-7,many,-,CASSLEGRVSYEQYF,TGTGCCAGCAGCTTAGAGGGACGTGTCTCCTACGAGCAGTACTTC
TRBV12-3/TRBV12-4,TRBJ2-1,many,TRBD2,CASSQAGGPNEQFF,TGTGCCAGCAGCCAAGCGGGGGGGCCGAATGAGCAGTTCTTC